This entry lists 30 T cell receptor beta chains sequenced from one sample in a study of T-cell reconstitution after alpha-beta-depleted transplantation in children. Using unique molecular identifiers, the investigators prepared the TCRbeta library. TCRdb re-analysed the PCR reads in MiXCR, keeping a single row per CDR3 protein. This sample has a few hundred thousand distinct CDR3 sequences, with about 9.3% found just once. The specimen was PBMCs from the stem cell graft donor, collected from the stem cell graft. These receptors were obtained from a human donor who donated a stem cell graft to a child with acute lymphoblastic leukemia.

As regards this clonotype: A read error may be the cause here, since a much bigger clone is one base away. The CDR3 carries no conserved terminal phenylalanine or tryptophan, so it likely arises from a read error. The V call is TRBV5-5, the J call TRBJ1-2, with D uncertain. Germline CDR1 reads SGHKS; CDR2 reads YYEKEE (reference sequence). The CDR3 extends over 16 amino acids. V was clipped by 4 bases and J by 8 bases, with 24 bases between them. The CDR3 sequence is CASSHANSATLQGYTI. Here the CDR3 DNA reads TGTGCCAGCAGCCACGCAAACAGCGCGACCCTTCAGGGCTACACCATC.

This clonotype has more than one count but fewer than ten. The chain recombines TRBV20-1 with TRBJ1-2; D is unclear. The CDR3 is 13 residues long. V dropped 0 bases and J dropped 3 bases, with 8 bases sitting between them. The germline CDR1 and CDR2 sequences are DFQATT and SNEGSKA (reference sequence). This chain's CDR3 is CSAREWEDYGYTF. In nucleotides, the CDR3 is TGCAGTGCTAGAGAGTGGGAGGACTATGGCTACACCTTC.

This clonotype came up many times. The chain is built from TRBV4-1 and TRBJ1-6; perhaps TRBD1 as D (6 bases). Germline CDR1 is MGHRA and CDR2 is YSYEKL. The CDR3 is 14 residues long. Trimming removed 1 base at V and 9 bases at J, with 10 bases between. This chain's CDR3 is CASSQAGVSSPLHF. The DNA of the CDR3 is TGCGCCAGCAGCCAAGCAGGGGTGAGTTCACCCCTCCACTTT.

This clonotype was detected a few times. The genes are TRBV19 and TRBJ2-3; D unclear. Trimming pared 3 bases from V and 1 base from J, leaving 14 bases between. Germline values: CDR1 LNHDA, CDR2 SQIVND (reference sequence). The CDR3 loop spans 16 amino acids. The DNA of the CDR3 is TGTGCCAGTAGTATGAGCCTTCTGGCGCGCACAGATACGCAGTATTTT. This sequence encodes CASSMSLLARTDTQYF.

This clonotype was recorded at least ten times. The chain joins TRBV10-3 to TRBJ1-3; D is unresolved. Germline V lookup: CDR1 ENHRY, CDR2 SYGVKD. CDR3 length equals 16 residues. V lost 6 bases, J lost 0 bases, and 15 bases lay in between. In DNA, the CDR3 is TGTGCCATCAGCTCAGGACGGATCAGCTCTGGAAACACCATATATTTT. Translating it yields CAISSGRISSGNTIYF.

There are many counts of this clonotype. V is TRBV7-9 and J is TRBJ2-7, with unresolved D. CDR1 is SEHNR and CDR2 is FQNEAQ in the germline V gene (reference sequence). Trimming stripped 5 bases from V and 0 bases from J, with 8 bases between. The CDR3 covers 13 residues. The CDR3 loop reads CASSRETSYEQYF. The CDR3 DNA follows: TGTGCCAGCAGCAGGGAAACCTCCTACGAGCAGTACTTC.

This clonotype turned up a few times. CDR3 amino acids: CASSLPTGQGRNTIYF. The CDR3 DNA sequence: TGTGCCAGCAGTCTCCCCACCGGACAGGGACGAAACACCATATATTTT. The chain has TRBV12-3 or TRBV12-4 and TRBJ1-3, with 8 bases matching TRBD1. Trimming at V came to 5 bases and at J to 5 bases, leaving 11 bases not matched to a gene. The CDR3 loop spans 16 amino acids.

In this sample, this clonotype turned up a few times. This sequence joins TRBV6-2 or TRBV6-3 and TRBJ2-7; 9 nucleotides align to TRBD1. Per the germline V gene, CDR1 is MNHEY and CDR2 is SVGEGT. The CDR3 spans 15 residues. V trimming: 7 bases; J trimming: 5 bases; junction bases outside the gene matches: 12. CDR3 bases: TGTGCCAGCATCCCCCTTCGACAGGGGGGCCACGAGCAGTACTTC. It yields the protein CASIPLRQGGHEQYF.

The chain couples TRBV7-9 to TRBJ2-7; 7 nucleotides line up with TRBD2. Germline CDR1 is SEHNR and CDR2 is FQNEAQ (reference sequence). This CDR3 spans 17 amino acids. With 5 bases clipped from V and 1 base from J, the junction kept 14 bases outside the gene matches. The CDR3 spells CASSLGGTGGRSYEQYF. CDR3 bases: TGTGCCAGCAGCCTAGGCGGGACGGGAGGTCGATCCTACGAGCAGTACTTC.

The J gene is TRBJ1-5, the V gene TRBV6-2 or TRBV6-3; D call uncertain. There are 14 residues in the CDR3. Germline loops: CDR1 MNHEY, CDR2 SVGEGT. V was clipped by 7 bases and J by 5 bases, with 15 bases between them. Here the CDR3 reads CASTLRAPDQPQHF. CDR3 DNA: TGTGCCAGCACTCTCCGGGCCCCTGATCAGCCCCAGCATTTT.

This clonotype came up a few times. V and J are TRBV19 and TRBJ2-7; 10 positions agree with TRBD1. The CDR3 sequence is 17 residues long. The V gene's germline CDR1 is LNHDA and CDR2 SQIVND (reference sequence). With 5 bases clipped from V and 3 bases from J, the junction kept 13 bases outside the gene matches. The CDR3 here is CASSPRPGQGPLYEQYF. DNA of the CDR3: TGTGCCAGTAGTCCTCGACCGGGACAGGGGCCGCTCTACGAGCAGTACTTC.

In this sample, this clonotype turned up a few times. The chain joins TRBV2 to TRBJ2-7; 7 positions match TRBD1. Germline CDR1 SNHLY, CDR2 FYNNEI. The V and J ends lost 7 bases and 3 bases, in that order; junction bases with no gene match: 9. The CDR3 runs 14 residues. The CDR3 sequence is CASNRQGIDYEQYF. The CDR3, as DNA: TGTGCCAGCAATCGACAGGGAATAGACTACGAGCAGTACTTC.

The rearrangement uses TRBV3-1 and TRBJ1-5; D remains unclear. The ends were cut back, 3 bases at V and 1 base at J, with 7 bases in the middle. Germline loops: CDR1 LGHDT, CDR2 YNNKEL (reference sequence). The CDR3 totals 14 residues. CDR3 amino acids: CASSQGRSNQPQHF. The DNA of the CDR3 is TGTGCCAGCAGCCAGGGTAGAAGCAATCAGCCCCAGCATTTT.

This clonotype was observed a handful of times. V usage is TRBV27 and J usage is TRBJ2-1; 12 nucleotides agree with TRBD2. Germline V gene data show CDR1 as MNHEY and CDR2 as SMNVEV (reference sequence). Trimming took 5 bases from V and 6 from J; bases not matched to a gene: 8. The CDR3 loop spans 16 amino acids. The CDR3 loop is CASSGLAGSTGNEQFF. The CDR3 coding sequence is TGTGCCAGCAGTGGACTAGCGGGGTCTACGGGCAATGAGCAGTTCTTC.

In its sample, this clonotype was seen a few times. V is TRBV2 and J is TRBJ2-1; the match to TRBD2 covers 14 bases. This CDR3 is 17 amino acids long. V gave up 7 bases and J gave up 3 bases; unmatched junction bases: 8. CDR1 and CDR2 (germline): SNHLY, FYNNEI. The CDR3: CASILGLAGAGYNEQFF. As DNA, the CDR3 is TGTGCCAGCATTCTGGGACTAGCGGGAGCGGGCTACAATGAGCAGTTCTTC.

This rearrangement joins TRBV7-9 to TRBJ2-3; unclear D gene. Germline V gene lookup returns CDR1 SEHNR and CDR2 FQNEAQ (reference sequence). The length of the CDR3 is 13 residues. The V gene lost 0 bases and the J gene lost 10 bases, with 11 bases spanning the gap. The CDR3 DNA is TGTGCCAGCAGCTTAGCGGTCGCAGGAGCGCAGTATTTT. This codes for CASSLAVAGAQYF.

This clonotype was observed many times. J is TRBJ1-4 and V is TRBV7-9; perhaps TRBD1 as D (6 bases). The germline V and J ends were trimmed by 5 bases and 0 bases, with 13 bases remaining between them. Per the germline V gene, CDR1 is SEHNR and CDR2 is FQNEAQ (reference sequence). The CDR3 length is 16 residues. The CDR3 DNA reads TGTGCCAGCAGCCCCGGGACACTTTCAACTAATGAAAAACTGTTTTTT. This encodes CASSPGTLSTNEKLFF.

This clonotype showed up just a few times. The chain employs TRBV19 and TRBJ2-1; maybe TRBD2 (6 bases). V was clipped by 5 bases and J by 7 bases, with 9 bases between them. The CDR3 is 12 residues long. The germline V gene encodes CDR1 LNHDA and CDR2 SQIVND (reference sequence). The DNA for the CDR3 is TGTGCCAGTAGTGCCGGACTAAATGAGCAGTTCTTC. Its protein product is CASSAGLNEQFF.

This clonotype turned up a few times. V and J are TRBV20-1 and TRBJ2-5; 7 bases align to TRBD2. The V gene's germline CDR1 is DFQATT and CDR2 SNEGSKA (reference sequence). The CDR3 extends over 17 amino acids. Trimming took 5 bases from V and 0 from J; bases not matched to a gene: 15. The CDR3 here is CSAPGVGVAGHQETQYF. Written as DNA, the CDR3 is TGCAGTGCTCCCGGGGTCGGGGTAGCGGGTCACCAAGAGACCCAGTACTTC.

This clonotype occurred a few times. Written as DNA, the CDR3 is TGTGCCAGCAGCTTAGTTGGGGGGGGTTTGAAAAATGAGCAGTTCTTC. The encoded protein is CASSLVGGGLKNEQFF. J is TRBJ2-1 and V is TRBV7-8; 7 bases align to TRBD2. The V gene's germline CDR1 is SGHVS and CDR2 FQNEAQ. The CDR3 covers 16 residues. V was pared by 1 base and J by 7 bases, with 10 bases of the junction left unmatched.

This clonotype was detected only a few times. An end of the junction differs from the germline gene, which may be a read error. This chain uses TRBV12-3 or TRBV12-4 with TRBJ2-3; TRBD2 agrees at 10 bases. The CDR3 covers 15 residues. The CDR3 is CASSLAGVPTDTQYF. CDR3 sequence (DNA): TGTGCCAGCAGTCTAGCGGGAGTCCCCACAGATACGCAGTATTTT.

CDR3 region: CASSLRGTGETYNEQFF. In DNA form, the CDR3 reads TGTGCCAGCAGCTTAAGGGGGACGGGGGAGACCTACAATGAGCAGTTCTTC. The chain uses TRBV7-2 and TRBJ2-1; D assignment may be TRBD1 or TRBD2 (6 bases each). Trimming stripped 2 bases from V and 2 bases from J, with 16 bases between. Germline V gene lookup returns CDR1 SGHTA and CDR2 FQGNSA. The CDR3 length is 17 residues.

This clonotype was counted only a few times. CDR3 DNA sequence: TGTGCCAGCAGCTTAGTCAGGGAGGAAGTGGAGACCCAGTACTTC. This codes for CASSLVREEVETQYF. The V and J genes are TRBV7-2 and TRBJ2-5; tentative D call: TRBD2 (6 bases). Germline CDR1 SGHTA, CDR2 FQGNSA. V dropped 1 base and J dropped 5 bases, with 14 bases sitting between them. This CDR3 spans 15 amino acids.

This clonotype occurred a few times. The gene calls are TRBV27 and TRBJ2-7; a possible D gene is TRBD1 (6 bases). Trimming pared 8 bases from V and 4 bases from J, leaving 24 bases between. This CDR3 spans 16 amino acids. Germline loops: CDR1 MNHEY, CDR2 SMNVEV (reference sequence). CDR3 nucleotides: TGTGCCAGCCTGTCCCTTTCAGGGGCCAGACTGTACGAGCAGTACTTC. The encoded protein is CASLSLSGARLYEQYF.

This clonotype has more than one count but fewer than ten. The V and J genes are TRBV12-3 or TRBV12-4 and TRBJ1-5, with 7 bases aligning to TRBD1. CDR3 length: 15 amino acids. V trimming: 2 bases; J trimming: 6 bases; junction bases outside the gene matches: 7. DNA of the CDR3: TGTGCCAGCAGTTTACTGGCAGGGGGGAGTCAGCCCCAGCATTTT. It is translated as CASSLLAGGSQPQHF.

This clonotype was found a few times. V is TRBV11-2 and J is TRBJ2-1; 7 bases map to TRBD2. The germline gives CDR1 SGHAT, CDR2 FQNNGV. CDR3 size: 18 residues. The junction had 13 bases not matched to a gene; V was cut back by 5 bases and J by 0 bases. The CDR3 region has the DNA TGTGCCAGCAGCCGCGGGGAGGGTGCGATTAGCTCCTACAATGAGCAGTTCTTC. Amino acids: CASSRGEGAISSYNEQFF. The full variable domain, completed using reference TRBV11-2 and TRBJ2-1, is EAGVAQSPRYKIIEKRQSVAFWCNPISGHATLYWYQQILGQGPKLLIQFQNNGVVDDSQLPKDRFSAERLKGVDSTLKIQPAKLEDSAVYLCASSRGEGAISSYNEQFFGPGTRLTVL.

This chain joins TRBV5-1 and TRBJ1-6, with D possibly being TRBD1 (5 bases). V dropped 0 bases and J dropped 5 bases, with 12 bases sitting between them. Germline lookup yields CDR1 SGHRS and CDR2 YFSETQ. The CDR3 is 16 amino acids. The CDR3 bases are TGCGCCAGCAGCTTGGCCTCGACAGCCAATAATTCACCCCTCCACTTT. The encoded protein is CASSLASTANNSPLHF.

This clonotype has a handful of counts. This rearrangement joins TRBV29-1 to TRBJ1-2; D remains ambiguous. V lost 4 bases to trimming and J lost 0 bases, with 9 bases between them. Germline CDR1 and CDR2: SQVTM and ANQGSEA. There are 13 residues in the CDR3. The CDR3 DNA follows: TGCAGCGTTGTAGGACCTTCTAACTATGGCTACACCTTC. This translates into CSVVGPSNYGYTF. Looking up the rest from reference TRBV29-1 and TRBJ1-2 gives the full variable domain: SAVISQKPSRDICQRGTSLTIQCQVDSQVTMMFWYRQQPGQSLTLIATANQGSEATYESGFVIDKFPISRPNLTFSTLTVSNMSPEDSSIYLCSVVGPSNYGYTFGSGTRLTVV.

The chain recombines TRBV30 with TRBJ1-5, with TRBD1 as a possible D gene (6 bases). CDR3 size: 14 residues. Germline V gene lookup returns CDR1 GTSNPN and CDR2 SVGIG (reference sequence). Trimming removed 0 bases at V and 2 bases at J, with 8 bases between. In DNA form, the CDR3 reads TGTGCCTGGAGTGTACAGGGCGGCAATCAGCCCCAGCATTTT. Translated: CAWSVQGGNQPQHF.

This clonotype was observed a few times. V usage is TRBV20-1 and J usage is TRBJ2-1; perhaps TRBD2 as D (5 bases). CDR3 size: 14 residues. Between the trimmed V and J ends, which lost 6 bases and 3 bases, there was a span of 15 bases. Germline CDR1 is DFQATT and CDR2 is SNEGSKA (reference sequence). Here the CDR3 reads CSAIPTDFYNEQFF. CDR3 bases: TGCAGTGCGATTCCCACGGACTTCTACAATGAGCAGTTCTTC.